Below are 8 T cell receptor beta chains sequenced from a single sample in a study of CD8+CD57+ T cells in acquired aplastic anemia. It was patients with CD8+CD57+ cell expansion by flow cytometry who were chosen for sequencing. Genomic DNA provided the template from which TCR beta VDJ and CDR3 profiles were obtained. TCRdb processed the reads anew with MiXCR; each CDR3 protein has one entry. The table shows 150,000 to 200,000 distinct CDR3 sequences, with approximately 48% occurring only once. The sequenced sample was sorted CD4+, CD8+, or CD8+CD57+ T cells (not recorded which) from PBMCs. The receptors stem from a human donor with aplastic anemia.

Points on this clonotype: Compared with germline, one end of the junction differs, possibly owing to a read error. The V and J genes are TRBV2 and TRBJ1-4; maybe TRBD1 (5 bases). This CDR3 has 15 residues. Looked up from germline, CDR1 is SNHLY and CDR2 is FYNNEI. The DNA for the CDR3 is TGTGCCAGCAGGGATCAGGGATCAAGGAATGAGAAACTGTTTTTT. Translated, it gives CASRDQGSRNEKLFF.

This clonotype was seen at least ten times. The genes are TRBV7-9 and TRBJ1-1, with D perhaps matching TRBD1 (5 bases). The V and J ends lost 9 bases and 4 bases respectively, with 9 bases between them. CDR1 and CDR2 from the germline V gene are SEHNR and FQNEAQ (reference sequence). The CDR3 has 11 amino acids. CDR3 loop: CASGTSTEAFF. CDR3 coding DNA: TGTGCCAGTGGGACGTCCACTGAAGCTTTCTTT.

The CDR3 nucleotides are TGTGCCAGCAGCGACAGCCAGGGGCGTGGTGAAGCTTTCTTT. Encoded protein: CASSDSQGRGEAFF. This chain connects TRBV7-9 to TRBJ1-1; TRBD1 is a possible D gene (6 bases). Trimming pared 5 bases from V and 7 bases from J, leaving 17 bases between. The CDR3 sequence is 14 residues long. The germline CDR1 and CDR2 sequences are SEHNR and FQNEAQ (reference sequence).

This sequence joins TRBV24-1 and TRBJ2-7; D is perhaps TRBD1 (6 bases). Germline V CDR1 and CDR2: KGHDR, SFDVKD. The CDR3 runs 15 residues. V was trimmed by 6 bases and J by 3 bases, leaving 17 bases between them. This CDR3 is CATSLTGQIDYEQYF. For the CDR3, the DNA is TGTGCCACCAGTTTAACGGGACAAATTGACTACGAGCAGTACTTC.

The table lists this clonotype with many counts. CDR3 bases: TGTGCCAGCAGTGGAGGCAGAAGAGCTCAAGAGACCCAGTACTTC. This translates into CASSGGRRAQETQYF. The gene calls are TRBV2 and TRBJ2-5; D is uncertain. There are 15 residues in the CDR3. Trimming stripped 4 bases from V and 2 bases from J, with 14 bases between. CDR1 is SNHLY, CDR2 FYNNEI, per germline.

Comments on this clonotype: A much larger clone sits a single nucleotide away, making a read error possible. V and J are TRBV5-4 and TRBJ1-1, with TRBD1 matching 8 bases. CDR3 length equals 14 residues. Germline assignment: CDR1 SGHNT and CDR2 YYREEE (reference sequence). CDR3 amino acids: CASSLAGGDTEALF. CDR3 coding DNA: TGTGCCAGCAGCTTGGCAGGGGGCGACACTGAAGCTCTCTTT.

This clonotype was seen repeatedly, ten times or more. The J gene is TRBJ1-5, the V gene TRBV5-5, with TRBD1 matching over 8 bases. The CDR3 spans 16 residues. CDR1 SGHKS and CDR2 YYEKEE come from the germline V gene (reference sequence). V shed 3 bases and J 6 bases; nucleotides not matched to a gene: 11. CDR3 sequence reads: CASSWRGQGLGQPQHF. Here the CDR3 DNA reads TGTGCCAGCAGCTGGAGAGGACAGGGACTTGGTCAGCCCCAGCATTTT. Full variable domain (outside the CDR3, taken from reference TRBV5-5 and TRBJ1-5): DAGVTQSPTHLIKTRGQQVTLRCSPISGHKSVSWYQQVLGQGPQFIFQYYEKEERGRGNFPDRFSARQFPNYSSELNVNALLLGDSALYLCASSWRGQGLGQPQHFGDGTRLSIL.

A few counts support this clonotype. The genes are TRBV25-1 and TRBJ1-5; 7 bases match TRBD1. The CDR3 is made up of 16 amino acids. With V trimmed by 5 bases and J by 0 bases, 7 bases remained unmatched. CDR1 and CDR2 from the germline V gene are MGHDK and SYGVNS. CDR3 protein: CASSTGTVFSNQPQHF. CDR3 DNA sequence: TGTGCCAGCAGTACCGGGACAGTCTTTAGCAATCAGCCCCAGCATTTT. The full variable domain, with the rest looked up from reference TRBV25-1 and TRBJ1-5, is EADIYQTPRYLVIGTGKKITLECSQTMGHDKMYWYQQDPGMELHLIHYSYGVNSTEKGDLSSESTVSRIRTEHFPLTLESARPSHTSQYLCASSTGTVFSNQPQHFGDGTRLSIL.